The 3 T cell receptor beta chains below were found in one sample sequenced in a study of blood T cell repertoires in COVID-19. Only in-frame clones appear in the TCRdb table, and some are missing; sequencing was by immunoSEQ multiplex PCR. Among approximately 85,000 clones listed, 80% to 90% were seen once. The sample consisted of peripheral blood. Receptors were obtained from a man between 50 and 59 years old with active or convalescent COVID-19.

This chain uses TRBV19 with TRBJ2-7; 7 bases fit TRBD1. V lost 4 bases to trimming and J lost 5 bases; unmatched junction nucleotides: 8. The CDR3 is 14 residues long. Germline V gene data show CDR1 as LNHDA and CDR2 as SQIVND (reference sequence). The CDR3 protein is CASSSDRAMNEQYF. DNA of the CDR3: TGTGCCAGTAGTAGCGACAGGGCGATGAACGAGCAGTACTTC.

The chain recombines TRBV9 with TRBJ2-6; D is unclear. Germline values: CDR1 SGDLS, CDR2 YYNGEE. CDR3 length: 15 amino acids. Trimming took off 0 bases at V and 3 bases at J, with 7 bases between the two ends. The CDR3 DNA reads TGTGCCAGCAGCGTAGTAACGGTTGGGGCCAACGTCCTGACTTTC. The encoded protein is CASSVVTVGANVLTF.

This sequence joins TRBV27 and TRBJ1-5, with a tentative D call TRBD1 (6 bases). The ends were cut back, 2 bases at V and 4 bases at J, with 9 bases in the middle. Germline V gives CDR1 MNHEY, CDR2 SMNVEV (reference sequence). This CDR3 has 14 residues. The CDR3 nucleotides are TGTGCCAGCAGTTTAGCAGGGGAGAATCAGCCCCAGCATTTT. It yields the protein CASSLAGENQPQHF.